The 17 T cell receptor beta chains in this list originate from one sample, sequenced in a study of T cell responses to AZD1222 COVID-19 vaccine. Here immunoSEQ multiplex PCR was the method, and the copy in TCRdb shows in-frame clones only, minus some. The data contain roughly 100,000 clones, 86% of them singletons. Material: peripheral blood, obtained on day 0 of AZD1222 vaccination. The receptors shown here come from an adult in good health.

This clone has a handful of counts. The chain joins TRBV12-3 or TRBV12-4 to TRBJ1-1, with D hard to call. V was pared by 5 bases and J by 1 base, with 8 bases between. This CDR3 contains 13 residues. The DNA of the CDR3 is TGTGCCAGCAGTCCTCCAAAGAACACTGAAGCTTTCTTT. It yields the protein CASSPPKNTEAFF.

The V call is TRBV6-2 or TRBV6-3, the J call TRBJ2-4; TRBD1 matches 7 bases. The V gene end was trimmed by 5 bases and the J gene end by 3 bases; junction bases not matched to a gene: 7. The CDR3 totals 15 residues. Germline lookup yields CDR1 MNHEY and CDR2 SVGEGT. The CDR3 spells CASSRIDRDKNIQYF. The CDR3 nucleotides read TGTGCCAGCAGTCGAATCGACAGGGACAAAAACATTCAGTACTTC.

This chain links TRBV6-5 with TRBJ1-1; TRBD1 aligns across 7 bases. CDR1 and CDR2 from the germline V gene are MNHEY and SVGAGI. This CDR3 region has 14 residues. The V segment lost 10 bases and the J segment 8 bases; nucleotides outside the gene matches: 16. The CDR3 spells CAINRSYRDREAFF. The CDR3 DNA is TGTGCCATCAACCGCTCATACCGGGACAGAGAAGCTTTCTTT.

The chain recombines TRBV5-4 with TRBJ2-5, with 8 bases lining up with TRBD1. The V and J ends lost 4 bases and 5 bases, in that order; junction bases with no gene match: 7. The CDR3 is 14 amino acids. Germline V CDR1 and CDR2: SGHNT, YYREEE (reference sequence). CDR3 sequence reads: CASSGTGGEETQYF. The CDR3 region has the DNA TGTGCCAGCAGCGGAACAGGGGGAGAGGAGACCCAGTACTTC.

This clone was observed a single time. The chain carries TRBV3-1 (or the pseudogene TRBV3-2) and TRBJ1-2; perhaps TRBD1 as D (5 bases). The CDR3 has 16 amino acids. The V and J ends lost 0 bases and 4 bases respectively, with 15 bases between them. The germline CDR1 and CDR2 sequences are LGHDT and YNNKEL (reference sequence). In nucleotides, the CDR3 is TGTGCCAGCAGCCAAGACCCCCCAGGGAGGTTCTATGGCTACACCTTC. Protein product: CASSQDPPGRFYGYTF.

The genes are TRBV4-3 and TRBJ1-6; D remains ambiguous. V was cut by 2 bases and J by 2 bases, with 13 bases left in between. The CDR3 totals 17 residues. CDR1 and CDR2 from the germline V gene are LGHNA and YSLEER. The CDR3, as DNA: TGCGCCAGCAGCCAACGACCTAGGCCGGCCTATAATTCACCCCTCCACTTT. Its protein product is CASSQRPRPAYNSPLHF.

This clone came up once. This chain uses TRBV30 with TRBJ1-5, with no clear D. Germline CDR1 and CDR2: GTSNPN and SVGIG (reference sequence). Trimming took off 3 bases at V and 6 bases at J, with 15 bases between the two ends. The CDR3 is 14 amino acids. The DNA for the CDR3 is TGTGCCTGGAGCGACCGAGGGTGGGTTCAGCCCCAGCATTTT. As protein: CAWSDRGWVQPQHF.

Comments on this clone: Relative to the germline gene, one junction end is altered; a read error may explain this. V is TRBV12-3 or TRBV12-4 and J is TRBJ1-2; D is ambiguous. The CDR3 has 13 amino acids. The CDR3 region has the DNA TGTGCCAGCAGCCCTCATCCGAACTCTGGCTACACCTTC. This codes for CASSPHPNSGYTF.

The chain recombines TRBV19 with TRBJ1-2; no definite D call. From germline, CDR1 is LNHDA and CDR2 SQIVND (reference sequence). The V end lost 1 base, the J end lost 8 bases, and 11 bases lay between the germline ends. CDR3 length: 13 amino acids. CDR3 nucleotide sequence: TGTGCCAGTAGTATAGGCCCCCGCTCGGGCTACACCTTC. Its translation: CASSIGPRSGYTF.

The genes are TRBV7-2 and TRBJ2-6, with D perhaps matching TRBD2 (6 bases). The CDR3 contains 17 residues. V lost 4 bases and J 2 bases, leaving 15 bases between the germline ends. CDR1 and CDR2 (germline): SGHTA, FQGNSA. The CDR3 DNA is TGTGCCAGCAGCTCGACGCGGGACCCGGCTGGGGCCAACGTCCTGACTTTC. Its translation: CASSSTRDPAGANVLTF. The variable domain in full, completed from reference TRBV7-2 and TRBJ2-6, reads GAGVSQSPSNKVTEKGKDVELRCDPISGHTALYWYRQSLGQGLEFLIYFQGNSAPDKSGLPSDRFSAERTGGSVSTLTIQRTQQEDSAVYLCASSSTRDPAGANVLTFGAGSRLTVL.

The chain's CDR3 is CASSLLQLNTEAFF. Here the CDR3 DNA reads TGTGCCAGCAGTCTACTACAGCTGAACACTGAAGCTTTCTTT. The genes are TRBV6-5 and TRBJ1-1; no clear D gene. Trimming cost V 5 bases and J 0 bases, with 10 bases left between them. This CDR3 contains 14 residues. Germline V gene data show CDR1 as MNHEY and CDR2 as SVGAGI.

The rearrangement joins TRBV3-1 (or the pseudogene TRBV3-2) to TRBJ1-1; possible D gene TRBD1, 5 bases. The CDR3 loop spans 13 amino acids. Trimming shortened V by 3 bases and J by 8 bases, and 13 bases separated the two germline ends. Germline lookup yields CDR1 LGHDT and CDR2 YNNKEL (reference sequence). The CDR3 DNA reads as TGTGCCAGCAGCCAGAGAGGGACGGTCGAAGCTTTCTTT. Residues: CASSQRGTVEAFF.

This clone was observed a single time. The genes are TRBV6-5 and TRBJ2-1; TRBD2 matches 9 bases. CDR1 is MNHEY and CDR2 is SVGAGI in the germline V gene. V lost 0 bases and J lost 6; bases outside the gene matches: 3. The CDR3 totals 15 residues. The CDR3 spells CASSYSSSGINEQFF. CDR3 sequence (DNA): TGTGCCAGCAGTTACTCGTCTAGCGGGATCAATGAGCAGTTCTTC.

This rearrangement joins TRBV2 to TRBJ1-5; D is undetermined. Deletions cut 7 bases from V and 8 bases from J, with 12 bases between. CDR1 and CDR2 (germline): SNHLY, FYNNEI. This CDR3 is built from 12 residues. CDR3 sequence: CASNEGREPQHF. The CDR3, as DNA: TGTGCCAGCAATGAGGGTCGAGAGCCCCAGCATTTT.

The chain links TRBV7-2 to TRBJ1-5; 7 bases align to TRBD1. J was trimmed by 6 bases and V by 1 base; bases with no gene match: 6. This CDR3 has 15 residues. The germline V gene has CDR1 SGHTA and CDR2 FQGNSA. The DNA for the CDR3 is TGTGCCAGCAGCTTAGGGGGACAGCTTAGTCAGCCCCAGCATTTT. It yields the protein CASSLGGQLSQPQHF.

The rearrangement links TRBV7-9 to TRBJ2-7, with D possibly being TRBD1 (5 bases). The V end lost 2 bases, the J end lost 7 bases, and 12 bases lay between the germline ends. This CDR3 region has 13 residues. Per the germline V gene, CDR1 is SEHNR and CDR2 is FQNEAQ (reference sequence). In DNA, the CDR3 is TGTGCCAGCAGCTTACTTCAAGCAGGGGAGCAGTACTTC. Translated, it gives CASSLLQAGEQYF.

The chain employs TRBV19 and TRBJ1-2, with 8 bases lining up with TRBD1. The CDR3 spans 15 residues. The ends lost 3 bases at V and 8 bases at J; junction bases unmatched: 11. Germline CDR1 reads LNHDA; CDR2 reads SQIVND (reference sequence). CDR3 sequence (DNA): TGTGCCAGTAGTATCCGGGCAGGGGGCACGGAAGGCTACACCTTC. As protein: CASSIRAGGTEGYTF.